Following are 23 T cell receptor beta chains from one sample sequenced in a study of beta chain features in type 1 diabetes. The entirety of the isolated RNA underwent reverse transcription, so expressed TCRB transcripts were sequenced. Only in-frame clones appear in the TCRdb table, and some are missing; sequencing was by immunoSEQ multiplex PCR. The table has under 300,000 clones, about 7.8% seen once. The sample taken for sequencing was central memory CD4+ T cells from blood. These receptors were taken from a woman younger than 35 in good health.

The CDR3 protein is CSASSSNTIYF. The CDR3 region has the DNA TGCAGTGCTAGTTCGTCTAACACCATATATTTT. This rearrangement joins TRBV20-1 to TRBJ1-3; D ambiguous. Germline V CDR1 and CDR2: DFQATT, SNEGSKA (reference sequence). Trimming removed 3 bases at V and 7 bases at J, with 7 bases between. This CDR3 is built from 11 residues.

The gene calls are TRBV14 and TRBJ2-2; tentatively, D is TRBD2 (7 bases). Trimming cost V 1 base and J 3 bases, with 15 bases left between them. Germline V lookup: CDR1 SGHDN, CDR2 FVKESK. This CDR3 region has 17 residues. This CDR3 is CASSQGGRGAHTGELFF. The CDR3 bases are TGTGCCAGCAGCCAAGGAGGACGGGGGGCACACACCGGGGAGCTGTTTTTT.

This clone was picked up many times. The chain uses TRBV11-1 and TRBJ2-7; weak D call: TRBD1 (6 bases). The CDR3 extends over 15 amino acids. In germline, CDR1 is SGHAT, CDR2 FQDESV (reference sequence). The V and J ends lost 3 bases and 1 base respectively, with 13 bases between them. CDR3 DNA sequence: TGTGCCAGCAGCTTTCGACAGGTGGGGTCCTACGAGCAGTACTTC. It is translated as CASSFRQVGSYEQYF.

The rearrangement links TRBV2 to TRBJ2-3; D gene unclear. This CDR3 region has 11 residues. Trimming cost V 8 bases and J 4 bases, with 7 bases left between them. Germline V gene sequence: CDR1 SNHLY, CDR2 FYNNEI. CDR3 in amino acids: CASGQADTQYF. CDR3 in DNA: TGTGCCAGCGGCCAGGCAGATACGCAGTATTTT.

This clone was seen many times. The chain couples TRBV18 to TRBJ2-7; D gene ambiguous. CDR1 KGHSH and CDR2 LQKENI come from the germline V gene. The CDR3 runs 12 residues. V was clipped by 3 bases and J by 5 bases, with 8 bases between them. CDR3 nucleotides: TGTGCCAGCTCACCTGGACGGGACGAGCAGTACGTC. Its protein product is CASSPGRDEQYV.

The gene calls are TRBV7-2 and TRBJ2-2; D ambiguous. The germline V gene encodes CDR1 SGHTA and CDR2 FQGNSA. Trimming took 1 base from V and 3 from J, leaving 6 bases between them. The CDR3 runs to 14 residues. In DNA form, the CDR3 reads TGTGCCAGCAGCTTAGATCAGTACACCGGGGAGCTGTTTTTT. As protein: CASSLDQYTGELFF.

This clone was recorded a few times. Other DNA sequences in this sample translate to the same CDR3. The chain has TRBV19 and TRBJ2-3; a weak D match, TRBD2 (5 bases). Germline CDR1 is LNHDA and CDR2 is SQIVND (reference sequence). The CDR3 covers 12 residues. Trimming stripped 3 bases from V and 5 bases from J, with 6 bases between. DNA of the CDR3: TGTGCCAGTAGTATCCGGGGAGATACGCAGTATTTT. It specifies CASSIRGDTQYF.

The chain couples TRBV7-3 to TRBJ2-1; 8 bases map to TRBD1. V shed 7 bases, J shed 7 bases, and the junction held 12 bases outside the gene matches. Germline V gives CDR1 SGHTA, CDR2 FQGTGA. The CDR3 length is 15 residues. CDR3 region: CASTYAGGAGNEQFF. The DNA for the CDR3 is TGTGCCAGCACCTACGCAGGGGGCGCAGGGAATGAGCAGTTCTTC.

The rearrangement links TRBV18 to TRBJ1-3; weak D call: TRBD1 (6 bases). The CDR3 spans 17 residues. V was clipped by 3 bases and J by 2 bases, with 17 bases between them. Germline assignment: CDR1 KGHSH and CDR2 LQKENI. The chain's CDR3 is CASSPPAGAFTGNTIYF. The CDR3 nucleotides are TGTGCCAGCTCACCCCCGGCAGGGGCGTTCACTGGAAACACCATATATTTT.

This clone was counted many times. This sequence joins TRBV7-9 and TRBJ2-1; D may be TRBD2 (5 bases). With 6 bases removed from V and 9 bases from J, the gap between germline ends came to 12 bases. CDR3 length equals 12 residues. The V gene's germline CDR1 is SEHNR and CDR2 FQNEAQ (reference sequence). CDR3 coding DNA: TGTGCCAGCAGTTGGGCAGAGGGTGAGCAGTTCTTC. Its translation is CASSWAEGEQFF.

This clone was seen a few times. Other DNA sequences within the sample encode an identical CDR3. The genes are TRBV9 and TRBJ2-3, with 12 bases that match TRBD2. The CDR3 is 15 residues long. Germline CDR1 SGDLS, CDR2 YYNGEE. V gave up 1 base and J gave up 6 bases; unmatched junction bases: 3. The CDR3 loop is CASSVLAGGADTQYF. CDR3 DNA: TGTGCCAGCAGCGTACTAGCGGGAGGGGCGGATACGCAGTATTTT.

This clone was seen more than once but under ten times. V gene TRBV4-1 combines with J gene TRBJ1-6; TRBD1 might be the D (5 bases). From germline, CDR1 is MGHRA and CDR2 YSYEKL. The CDR3 runs 17 residues. Trimming removed 0 bases at V and 0 bases at J, with 9 bases between. This CDR3 reads CASSQDKRGSYNSPLHF. The CDR3 DNA is TGCGCCAGCAGCCAAGATAAGAGGGGCTCCTATAATTCACCCCTCCACTTT.

J is TRBJ2-7 and V is TRBV6-1; TRBD1 matches at 8 bases. The CDR3 runs 15 residues. Trimming took 5 bases from V and 4 from J; bases not matched to a gene: 10. Germline values: CDR1 MNHNS, CDR2 SASEGT. The CDR3: CASSFAGQGRYEQYF. CDR3 nucleotide sequence: TGTGCCAGCAGTTTCGCTGGACAGGGAAGATACGAGCAGTACTTC.

This clone has a handful of counts. V gene TRBV7-8 combines with J gene TRBJ2-2; 8 positions match TRBD2. Losses at the gene ends were 4 bases for V and 3 bases for J; bases not matched to a gene: 1. The CDR3 covers 14 residues. From germline, CDR1 is SGHVS and CDR2 FQNEAQ. The CDR3 DNA reads TGTGCCAGCAGCTCGGGACTAGACACCGGGGAGCTGTTTTTT. It is translated as CASSSGLDTGELFF.

This clone was detected a few times. The CDR3 bases are TGCAGCGTTGCAGAATATGAGACCCAGTACTTC. This translates into CSVAEYETQYF. This chain links TRBV29-1 with TRBJ2-5; D ambiguous. V gave up 4 bases and J gave up 5 bases, with 8 bases separating them. Germline-derived CDR1 and CDR2 are SQVTM and ANQGSEA. The CDR3 consists of 11 residues.

The chain couples TRBV27 to TRBJ2-1, with D tentatively TRBD1 (6 bases). Trimming shortened V by 3 bases and J by 8 bases, and 8 bases separated the two germline ends. Germline lookup yields CDR1 MNHEY and CDR2 SMNVEV (reference sequence). The CDR3 runs 12 residues. The CDR3 DNA is TGTGCCAGCAGTTTCAGGGGCTATGAGCAGTTCTTC. Its translation: CASSFRGYEQFF.

This clone was detected only a few times. V usage is TRBV19 and J usage is TRBJ2-7; 7 nucleotides line up with TRBD1. The CDR3 covers 13 residues. Unmatched junction bases numbered 4, after V lost 7 bases and J lost 1 base. Looked up from germline, CDR1 is LNHDA and CDR2 is SQIVND (reference sequence). The CDR3 DNA reads TGTGCCAGTACCGGACAGGCGTCCTACGAGCAGTACTTC. As protein: CASTGQASYEQYF.

This chain connects TRBV20-1 to TRBJ1-3; D is uncertain. Germline lookup yields CDR1 DFQATT and CDR2 SNEGSKA (reference sequence). The CDR3 covers 11 residues. Trimming shortened V by 7 bases and J by 4 bases, and 8 bases separated the two germline ends. The CDR3 nucleotides are TGCAGTGTTACCTGGGGAAACACCATATATTTT. Translated, it gives CSVTWGNTIYF.

The J gene is TRBJ2-1, the V gene TRBV4-1; D gene ambiguous. Germline CDR1 and CDR2: MGHRA and YSYEKL. The V end was cut by 0 bases, the J end by 7 bases, with 16 bases between. The CDR3 runs 16 residues. CDR3 amino acids: CASSQDLAGIWNEQFF. As DNA, the CDR3 is TGCGCCAGCAGCCAAGATCTGGCTGGGATCTGGAATGAGCAGTTCTTC.

This clone turned up a few times. V and J are TRBV29-1 and TRBJ1-2; 8 nucleotides align to TRBD1. The germline V gene has CDR1 SQVTM and CDR2 ANQGSEA. V lost 7 bases and J lost 6; bases outside the gene matches: 10. This CDR3 contains 13 residues. CDR3 in amino acids: CSAWTGSSHGYTF. CDR3 nucleotide sequence: TGCAGCGCCTGGACAGGGTCGTCTCATGGCTACACCTTC. The full variable domain, completed using reference TRBV29-1 and TRBJ1-2, is SAVISQKPSRDICQRGTSLTIQCQVDSQVTMMFWYRQQPGQSLTLIATANQGSEATYESGFVIDKFPISRPNLTFSTLTVSNMSPEDSSIYLCSAWTGSSHGYTFGSGTRLTVV.

This clone has a handful of counts. A much larger clone differs from this one at a single base, so this may be a read error. V gene TRBV7-3 combines with J gene TRBJ2-3, with D unclear. V dropped 3 bases and J dropped 0 bases, with 4 bases sitting between them. The CDR3 runs to 13 residues. Germline loops: CDR1 SGHTA, CDR2 FQGTGA. Here the CDR3 reads CASSLESTDTQYF. The CDR3 bases are TGTGCCAGCAGCTTGGAGAGCACAGATACGCAGTATTTT.

This clone was counted between two and nine times. This sequence joins TRBV18 and TRBJ1-2; D unresolved. CDR1 is KGHSH, CDR2 LQKENI, per germline. V lost 2 bases to trimming and J lost 6 bases, with 13 bases between them. CDR3 length: 14 residues. The CDR3: CASSPAGRAHGYTF. In DNA, the CDR3 is TGTGCCAGCTCACCAGCCGGACGGGCTCATGGCTACACCTTC.

This clone was observed a handful of times. This sample includes further DNA sequences coding for the same CDR3. The rearrangement links TRBV29-1 to TRBJ2-2, with TRBD1 matching 11 bases. This CDR3 spans 15 amino acids. Germline trimming cut 3 bases from V and 4 bases from J; bases unmatched to any gene: 4. The germline V gene encodes CDR1 SQVTM and CDR2 ANQGSEA. DNA for the CDR3: TGCAGCGTTGACAGGGACAGGGGGTCCACCGGGGAGCTGTTTTTT. Encoded protein: CSVDRDRGSTGELFF.